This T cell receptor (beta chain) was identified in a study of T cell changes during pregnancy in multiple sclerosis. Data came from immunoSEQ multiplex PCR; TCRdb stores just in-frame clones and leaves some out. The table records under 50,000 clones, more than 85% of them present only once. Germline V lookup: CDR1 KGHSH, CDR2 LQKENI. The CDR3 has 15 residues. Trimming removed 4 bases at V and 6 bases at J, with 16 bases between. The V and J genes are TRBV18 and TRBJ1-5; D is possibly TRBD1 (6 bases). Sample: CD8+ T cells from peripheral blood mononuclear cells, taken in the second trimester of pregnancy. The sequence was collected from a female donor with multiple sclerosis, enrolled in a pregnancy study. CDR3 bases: TGTGCCAGCTCACTCAGAGGAAGGGGGAGTCAGCCCCAGCATTTT. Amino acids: CASSLRGRGSQPQHF.